This TCR beta chain originates from a study of T cells after yellow fever vaccination. Across the study: SMART-Seq v4 Ultra Low Input prepared libraries from low-cell fractions. Study-wide results and limits: Reappearance after the booster was observed for most primary-vaccination clones (more than 95% CD4, almost 90% CD8).

Details on this clonotype: The antigen is unknown.

The V and J ends lost 0 bases and 5 bases, in that order; junction bases with no gene match: 10. This CDR3 comprises 17 residues. From the 5' RACE reads, TCRdb called clonotypes with MiXCR, one entry per CDR3 protein. The sample contains roughly 500,000 distinct CDR3 sequences, 19% of which appear only once. The chain couples TRBV12-3 or TRBV12-4 to TRBJ2-5; TRBD2 agrees at 9 bases. The receptor was derived from a man aged 30-40 years who received the YFV17D yellow fever vaccine. The sequences come from PBMCs, collected 15 days after the yellow fever booster vaccination. Here the CDR3 DNA reads TGTGCCAGCAGTTTAGCGCCGCAACTAGCGGGTTTGGAGACCCAGTACTTC. This sequence encodes CASSLAPQLAGLETQYF.